What follows is one T cell receptor beta chain and its context. The data belong to a study of cytomegalovirus exposure and HLA in healthy donors. It was with 60 Vbeta and 13 Jbeta primers that the PCR ran. Assay used: immunoSEQ multiplex PCR; TCRdb lists only in-frame clones, some missing. This sample's table reports 90,000 to 100,000 clones. The CDR3 spans 12 residues. CDR1 is SNHLY and CDR2 is FYNNEI in the germline V gene. Losses at the gene ends were 11 bases for V and 3 bases for J; bases not matched to a gene: 6. The source material was PBMCs. This clonotype was sampled from a woman in her thirties in good health and CMV-seronegative. The chain recombines TRBV2 with TRBJ2-7, with TRBD1 matching over 8 bases. The CDR3 spells CAGWTGSYEQYF. The CDR3 DNA reads as TGTGCCGGCTGGACAGGGAGCTACGAGCAGTACTTC. The full variable domain, completed using reference TRBV2 and TRBJ2-7, is EPEVTQTPSHQVTQMGQEVILRCVPISNHLYFYWYRQILGQKVEFLVSFYNNEISEKSEIFDDQFSVERPDGSNFTLKIRSTKLEDSAMYFCAGWTGSYEQYFGPGTRLTVT.